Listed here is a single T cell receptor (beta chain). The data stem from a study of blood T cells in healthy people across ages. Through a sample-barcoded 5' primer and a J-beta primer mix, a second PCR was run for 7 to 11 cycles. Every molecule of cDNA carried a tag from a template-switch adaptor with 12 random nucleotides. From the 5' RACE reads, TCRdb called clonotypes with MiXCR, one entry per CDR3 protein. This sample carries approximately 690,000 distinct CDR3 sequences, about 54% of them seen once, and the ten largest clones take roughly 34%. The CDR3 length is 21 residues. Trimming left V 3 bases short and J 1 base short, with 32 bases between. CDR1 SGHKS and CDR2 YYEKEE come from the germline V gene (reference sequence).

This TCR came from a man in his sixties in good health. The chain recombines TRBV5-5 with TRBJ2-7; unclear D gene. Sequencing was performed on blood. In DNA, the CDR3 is TGTGCCAGCAGCTCCCCCTCTTTGAGCTTGGCTGGCAGCGAAATTTCCTACGAGCAGTACTTC. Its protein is CASSSPSLSLAGSEISYEQYF. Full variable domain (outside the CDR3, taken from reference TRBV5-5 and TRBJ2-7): DAGVTQSPTHLIKTRGQQVTLRCSPISGHKSVSWYQQVLGQGPQFIFQYYEKEERGRGNFPDRFSARQFPNYSSELNVNALLLGDSALYLCASSSPSLSLAGSEISYEQYFGPGTRLTVT.